The 3 T cell receptor beta chains below come from one sample, sequenced in a study of PD-1 blockade in classical Hodgkin lymphoma. Method: immunoSEQ multiplex PCR; TCRdb's copy keeps in-frame clones and lacks some. The repertoire has nearly 20,000 clones, around four fifths of them found once; the top ten carry about 2.6%. The time point: cycle 4 day 1 (C4D1), after five to seven weeks of nivolumab. Brentuximab vedotin exposure varied among the patients, all of whom had relapsed after autologous stem cell transplantation. Investigators isolated CD4+ T cells from thawed PBMCs through magnetic negative selection. Sequenced material: CD4+ T cells from blood, taken before the fourth cycle of nivolumab. These receptors all come from a human donor with classical Hodgkin lymphoma.

V is TRBV12-5 and J is TRBJ2-3; D is possibly TRBD1 (5 bases). Trimming stripped 8 bases from V and 2 bases from J, with 8 bases between. CDR3 length equals 12 residues. Per germline, CDR1 LGHNT and CDR2 FRNRAP. CDR3 nucleotide sequence: TGTGCTAGTAAGGGGCTCACAGATACGCAGTATTTT. Translating it yields CASKGLTDTQYF. Based on the CDR3 plus reference TRBV12-5 and TRBJ2-3, the full variable domain is DARVTQTPRHKVTEMGQEVTMRCQPILGHNTVFWYRQTMMQGLELLAYFRNRAPLDDSGMPKDRFSAEMPDATLATLKIQPSEPRDSAVYFCASKGLTDTQYFGPGTRLTVL.

J is TRBJ1-3 and V is TRBV6-1; D gene unclear. There are 14 residues in the CDR3. Germline V CDR1 and CDR2: MNHNS, SASEGT. V lost 2 bases to trimming and J lost 2 bases, with 7 bases between them. CDR3 sequence (DNA): TGTGCCAGCAGTGAATTTCAGACTGGAAACACCATATATTTT. Encoded protein: CASSEFQTGNTIYF.

This clone was counted a single time. The rearrangement links TRBV7-2 to TRBJ2-1; 8 bases fit TRBD2. CDR1 is SGHTA and CDR2 is FQGNSA in the germline V gene. The CDR3 runs to 14 residues. Unmatched junction bases numbered 0, after V lost 2 bases and J lost 3 bases. Here the CDR3 DNA reads TGTGCCAGCAGCTTACTAGCGGGCTACAATGAGCAGTTCTTC. Translating gives CASSLLAGYNEQFF.